This T cell receptor beta chain was recovered during a study of early T cells in non-severe SARS-CoV-2 infection. With respect to this clonotype: Its antigen is undetermined.

Study-wide results and limits: In VDJdb matching, anti-spike CD8 responses were favored while private and CD4 specificities went missing.

Each cDNA molecule carried a unique molecular identifier. TCRdb recomputed calls from the 5' RACE reads with MiXCR, one row per CDR3 protein. The sample has some 91,000 distinct CDR3 sequences, 14% to 15% seen once; the top ten hold 5.5% to 7%. The CDR3 extends over 17 amino acids. Trimming removed 3 bases at V and 0 bases at J, with 18 bases between. Germline V CDR1 and CDR2: DFQATT, SNEGSKA (reference sequence). The clonotype was recovered from an adult who was a healthcare worker with PCR-confirmed SARS-CoV-2 infection or an uninfected control (not recorded which). The chain links TRBV20-1 to TRBJ1-5; D uncertain. The sequencing input was whole blood. In nucleotides, the CDR3 is TGCAGTGCTAGCTCGGGGAGAATAGACCGTAGCAATCAGCCCCAGCATTTT. It codes for CSASSGRIDRSNQPQHF.